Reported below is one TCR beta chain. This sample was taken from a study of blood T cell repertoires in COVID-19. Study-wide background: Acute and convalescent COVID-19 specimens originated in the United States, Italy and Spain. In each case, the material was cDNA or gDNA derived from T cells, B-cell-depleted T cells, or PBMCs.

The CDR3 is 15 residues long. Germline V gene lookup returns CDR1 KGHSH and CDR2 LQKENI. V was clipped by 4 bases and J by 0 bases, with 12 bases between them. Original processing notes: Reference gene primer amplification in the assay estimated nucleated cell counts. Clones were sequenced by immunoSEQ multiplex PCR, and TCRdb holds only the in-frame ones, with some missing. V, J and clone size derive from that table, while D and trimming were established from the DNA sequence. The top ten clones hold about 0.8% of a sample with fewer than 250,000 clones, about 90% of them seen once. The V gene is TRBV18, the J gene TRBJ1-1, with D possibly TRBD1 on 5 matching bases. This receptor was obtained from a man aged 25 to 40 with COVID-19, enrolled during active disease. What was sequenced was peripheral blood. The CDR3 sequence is CASSRSGNMNTEAFF. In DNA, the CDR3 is TGTGCCAGCTCACGATCAGGGAACATGAACACTGAAGCTTTCTTT.